What follows is one T cell receptor beta chain and its context. Its antigen is currently not known. The sample holds no much larger clone one base away, and base qualities are not on file. The data derive from a study of blood T cell repertoires in COVID-19 (dated by TCRdb to about 2020). For the study in its entirety: Samples from collaborators originated in the United States, Italy and Spain and spanned both the acute and convalescent phases of COVID-19. The material from the prospective study consisted of cDNA or gDNA derived from T cells, B-cell-depleted T cells, or PBMCs. The sample metadata nearly always contained a de-identified subject ID, COVID-19 status, age in years and sex. The samples were drawn from two sources: the first 160 participants of the ongoing ImmuneRACE study, and 1,254 subjects contributed by 6 global collaborators. Subjects who had been exposed to COVID-19, were actively infected with it, or had recovered from it provided the deeply sampled blood TCRbeta repertoires that made up the dataset. HLA class I and class II types, where available, came from metadata supplied by the sample provider rather than from assay-based typing. A freely available public database, intended as a resource for researchers studying the immune response to SARS-CoV-2, is where the repertoires were released. What the work shows at the level of the full study, not this receptor alone: The quantity of clinical and demographic metadata differed by source and by participant and was supplied without curation.

TCRbeta CDR3 regions were amplified from genomic DNA using the immunoSEQ Assay, a bias-controlled multiplex PCR. The original methods were these. The number of nucleated cells in each sample was estimated from the amplification of reference gene primers within the assay. To quantify the absolute abundance of each unique TCRbeta CDR3 rearrangement, sequence reads were collapsed and filtered. For each sample, productive Simpson clonality was calculated by taking the square root of Simpson's diversity index across productive rearrangements. The source is immuneACCESS, and TCRdb retained only in-frame sequences with V and J called. Part of the clones is not carried over; for the studies checked, unresolved V genes explain less than half of this, and the remainder is unexplained. V and J calls plus clone size are reproduced from that table; the DNA served to infer D and trimming. The sample profile shows over 75,000 clones; just over 85% of them were found once. In total, the top ten clones hold around 2.1% of the sample.

In Seattle, one collaborating source enrolled patients while the infection was active and tracked those patients longitudinally over the course of disease. Each collaborating institution followed its own protocols to collect whole blood in K2EDTA tubes. For TCRbeta analysis, collaborators shipped samples in one of three forms: frozen whole blood, isolated PBMCs, or DNA extracted from either of those sample types. At the junction V is shortened by 2 bases and J by 5 bases; bases outside the gene matches: 9. Reading from cysteine to phenylalanine, the CDR3 counts 16 amino acids. Only CDR3 DNA is held: 48 bases, read in frame from base 1. Sequences MNHEY (CDR1) and SMNVEV (CDR2) are obtained from the germline V gene (reference sequence).

Sequenced input: peripheral blood. This TCR came from a man between 50 and 59 years old with COVID-19, enrolled during active disease. The chain joins TRBV27 to TRBJ2-1, with TRBD1 matching 7 junction bases. The CDR3 reads as follows: CASSLRTGVVDNEQFF. The bases read TGTGCCAGCAGTTTACGTACAGGGGTGGTGGACAATGAGCAGTTCTTC.